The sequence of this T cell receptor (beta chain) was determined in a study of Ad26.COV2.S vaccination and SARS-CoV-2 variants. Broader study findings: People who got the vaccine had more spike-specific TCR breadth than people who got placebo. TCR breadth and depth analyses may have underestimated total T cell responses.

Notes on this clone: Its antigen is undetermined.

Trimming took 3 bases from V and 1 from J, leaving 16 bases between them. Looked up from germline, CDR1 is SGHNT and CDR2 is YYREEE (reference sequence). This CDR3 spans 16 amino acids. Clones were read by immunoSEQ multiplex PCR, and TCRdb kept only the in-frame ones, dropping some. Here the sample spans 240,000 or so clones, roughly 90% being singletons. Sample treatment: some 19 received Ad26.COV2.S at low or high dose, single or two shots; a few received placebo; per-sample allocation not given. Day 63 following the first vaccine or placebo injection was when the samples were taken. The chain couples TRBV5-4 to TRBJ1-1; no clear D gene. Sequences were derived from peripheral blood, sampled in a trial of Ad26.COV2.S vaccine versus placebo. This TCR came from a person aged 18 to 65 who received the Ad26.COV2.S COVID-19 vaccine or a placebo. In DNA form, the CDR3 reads TGTGCCAGCAGCTCAGCTTTCGATGACGGGAACACTGAAGCTTTCTTT. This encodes CASSSAFDDGNTEAFF.